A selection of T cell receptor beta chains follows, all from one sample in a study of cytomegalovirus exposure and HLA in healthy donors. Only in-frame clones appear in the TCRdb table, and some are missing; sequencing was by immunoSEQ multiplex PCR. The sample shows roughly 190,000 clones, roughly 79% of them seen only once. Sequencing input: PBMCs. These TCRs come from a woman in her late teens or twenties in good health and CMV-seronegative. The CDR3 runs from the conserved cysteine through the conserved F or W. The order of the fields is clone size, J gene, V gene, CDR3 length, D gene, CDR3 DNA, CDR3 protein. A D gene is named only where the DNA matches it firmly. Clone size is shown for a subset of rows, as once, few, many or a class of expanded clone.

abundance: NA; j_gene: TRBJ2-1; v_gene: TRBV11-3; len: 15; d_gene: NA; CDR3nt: TGTGCCAGCAGTCCACAGGCTAACTCCTACAATGAGCAGTTCTTC; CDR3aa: CASSPQANSYNEQFF
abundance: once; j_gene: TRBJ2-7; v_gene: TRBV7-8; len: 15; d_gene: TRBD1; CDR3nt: TGTGCCAGCAGCTTAGATGTAGGACAGGGCTACGAGCAGTACTTC; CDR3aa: CASSLDVGQGYEQYF
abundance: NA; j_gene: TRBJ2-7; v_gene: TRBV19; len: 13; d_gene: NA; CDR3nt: TGTGCCAGCCAGGGCAGGGCCTCCTACGAGCAGTACTTC; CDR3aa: CASQGRASYEQYF
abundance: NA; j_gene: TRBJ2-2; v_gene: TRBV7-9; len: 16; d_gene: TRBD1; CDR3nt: TGTGCCAGCAGCTTAGGTGGGACAGGGGATACCGGGGAGCTGTTTTTT; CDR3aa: CASSLGGTGDTGELFF
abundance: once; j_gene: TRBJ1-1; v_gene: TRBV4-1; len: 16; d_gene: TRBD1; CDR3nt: TGCGCCAGCAGCCGCACGACAGGGGGCACGAACACTGAAGCTTTCTTT; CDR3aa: CASSRTTGGTNTEAFF
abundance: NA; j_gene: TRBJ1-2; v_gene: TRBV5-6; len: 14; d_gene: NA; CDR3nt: TGTGCCAGCAGCTTGGTAGGGCGGGACTATGGCTACACCTTC; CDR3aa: CASSLVGRDYGYTF
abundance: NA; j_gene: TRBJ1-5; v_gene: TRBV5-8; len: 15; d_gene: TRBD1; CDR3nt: TGTGCCAGCAGTCCCGGGACAGGGAGGGCTCAGCCCCAGCATTTT; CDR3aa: CASSPGTGRAQPQHF
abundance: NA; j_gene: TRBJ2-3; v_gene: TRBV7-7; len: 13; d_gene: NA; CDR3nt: TGTGCTAGCAGCCTCACTCAAATTGATACGCAGTATTTT; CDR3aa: CASSLTQIDTQYF
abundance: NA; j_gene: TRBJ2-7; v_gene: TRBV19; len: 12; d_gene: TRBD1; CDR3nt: TGTGCCAGTTCACAGGGGGTCCACGAGCAGTACTTC; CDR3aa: CASSQGVHEQYF
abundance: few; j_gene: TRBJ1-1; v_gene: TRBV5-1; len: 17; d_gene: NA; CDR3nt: TGCGCCAGCAGCTTGGAGGTTCAGGCCTGGATGAACACTGAAGCTTTCTTT; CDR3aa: CASSLEVQAWMNTEAFF
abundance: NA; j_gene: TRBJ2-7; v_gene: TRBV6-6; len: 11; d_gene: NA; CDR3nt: TGTGCCAGCAGTTACGGGCAGGGGCAGTACTTC; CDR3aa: CASSYGQGQYF
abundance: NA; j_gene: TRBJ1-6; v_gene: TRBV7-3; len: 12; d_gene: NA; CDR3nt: TGTGCCAGTGGCACCTATAATTCACCCCTCCACTTT; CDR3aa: CASGTYNSPLHF
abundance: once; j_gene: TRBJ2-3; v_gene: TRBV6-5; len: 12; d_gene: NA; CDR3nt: TGTGCCAGCAGCTCCCGGGCAGATACGCAGTATTTT; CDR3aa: CASSSRADTQYF
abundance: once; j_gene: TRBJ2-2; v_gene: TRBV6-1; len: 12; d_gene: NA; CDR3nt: TGTGCCAGCAATCCCAGGACCGGGGAGCTGTTTTTT; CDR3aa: CASNPRTGELFF
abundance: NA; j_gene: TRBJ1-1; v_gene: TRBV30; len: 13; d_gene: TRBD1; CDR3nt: TGTGCCTGGACGAGGGAAGGACAGGAGGGGGCTTTCTTT; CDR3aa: CAWTREGQEGAFF
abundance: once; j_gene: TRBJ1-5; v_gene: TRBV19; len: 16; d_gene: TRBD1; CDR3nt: TGTGCCAGTAGTATAGGCACAGGGGGCCAAGGTCAGCCCCAGCATTTT; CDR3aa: CASSIGTGGQGQPQHF